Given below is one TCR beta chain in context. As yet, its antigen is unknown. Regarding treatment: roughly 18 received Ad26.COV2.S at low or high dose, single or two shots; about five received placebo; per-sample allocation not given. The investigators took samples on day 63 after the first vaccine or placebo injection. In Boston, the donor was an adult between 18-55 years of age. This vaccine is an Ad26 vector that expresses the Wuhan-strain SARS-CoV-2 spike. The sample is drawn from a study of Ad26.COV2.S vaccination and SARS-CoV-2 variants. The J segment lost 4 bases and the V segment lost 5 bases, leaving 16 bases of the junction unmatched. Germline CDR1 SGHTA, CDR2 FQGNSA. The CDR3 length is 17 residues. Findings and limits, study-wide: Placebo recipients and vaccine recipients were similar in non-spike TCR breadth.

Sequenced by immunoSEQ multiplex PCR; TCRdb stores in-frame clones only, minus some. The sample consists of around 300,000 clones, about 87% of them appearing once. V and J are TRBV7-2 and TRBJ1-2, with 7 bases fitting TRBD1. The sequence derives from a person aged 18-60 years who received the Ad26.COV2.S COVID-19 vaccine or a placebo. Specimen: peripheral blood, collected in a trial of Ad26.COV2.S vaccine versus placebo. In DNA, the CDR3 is TGTGCCAGCAGCCCACAGGGGATGGCCGGAGCTATCTATGGCTACACCTTC. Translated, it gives CASSPQGMAGAIYGYTF.